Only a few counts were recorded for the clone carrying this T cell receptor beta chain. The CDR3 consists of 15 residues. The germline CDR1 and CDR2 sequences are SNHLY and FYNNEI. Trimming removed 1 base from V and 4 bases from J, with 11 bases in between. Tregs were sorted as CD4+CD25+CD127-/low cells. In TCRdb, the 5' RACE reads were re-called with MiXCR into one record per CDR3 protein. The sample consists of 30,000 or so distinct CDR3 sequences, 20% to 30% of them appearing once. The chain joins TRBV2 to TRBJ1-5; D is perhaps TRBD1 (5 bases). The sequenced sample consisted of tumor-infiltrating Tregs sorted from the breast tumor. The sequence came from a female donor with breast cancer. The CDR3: CASSEGVTANQPQHF. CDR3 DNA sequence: TGTGCCAGCAGTGAAGGGGTGACAGCTAATCAGCCCCAGCATTTT.